This T cell receptor (beta chain) was obtained from a study of T cells after yellow fever vaccination (dated by TCRdb to about 2019). Background for the entire study: The SMART-Seq v4 Ultra Low Input RNA kit was used to prepare libraries from fractions with low cell numbers. Blood samples were taken at several timepoints before and after primary and secondary immunization, and bulk PBMC replicates and cell subsets were isolated. To track T-cell clones before and after primary and booster YFV17D yellow fever vaccination, bulk TCR alpha and beta repertoires were sequenced longitudinally. Two healthy male donors made up the cohort, one aged 18 to 29 years and the other aged 30 to 40 years. The paper as a whole reports these results and caveats: A small fraction of clonotypes showed up in both the CD4 and CD8 compartments, probably as a result of convergent recombination. Because only a couple of donors were included in the study, the extent to which the findings can be generalized is limited. FACS-sorted repertoires could contain abundant contaminating clonotypes from the bulk population, so computational filtering was required. After the booster, most of the clones that had expanded following primary vaccination were detected again (just under 97% of CD4 and around 90% of CD8), which suggests that memory was broadly maintained. Compared with the primary T-cell response, the secondary T-cell response was faster but weaker, reaching its peak on day 5 rather than on day 15.

Read against the paper, the sample's treatment or condition label means: live attenuated yellow fever vaccine strain. A standard Ficoll-Paque protocol was used to isolate PBMCs from peripheral blood. Dynabeads CD4 and CD8 positive selection kits were used to isolate CD4 and CD8 T-cell fractions. TriZol was used to extract RNA from bulk PBMCs, from CD4 and CD8 fractions, and from dextramer-positive and dextramer-negative fractions. Synthesis of TCR cDNA relied on 5'RACE template switching, a step that introduced a universal primer site along with unique molecular identifiers. cDNA synthesis was primed from both the TCR alpha and TCR beta constant segments. Libraries were amplified in two PCR steps, with sample barcodes and sequencing adapters added in the second step. Sequencing of libraries was performed on Illumina HiSeq 2500 (2x100 bp) or NovaSeq (2x150 bp). The authors processed their data as follows. MIGEC was used to demultiplex reads and collapse the reads into UMI consensus sequences, and MiXCR was used for V(D)J alignment. Clonotypes responding to the vaccine were identified with edgeR on replicate PBMC samples, with the criteria of FDR below 0.01 and a log2 fold change above 5 up to day 15. Each bulk clonotype received a CD4 or CD8 identity based on whether the sequenced CD4 or CD8 repertoire contained that clonotype at higher abundance. Through fastp at Q25 and MiXCR, TCRdb rebuilt clones from the public reads, retaining in-frame beta chains. Rows are combined by CDR3 protein, so each entry shows the most common genes and DNA. In this record, the V and J calls reflect TCRdb's handling and not the investigators' own analysis. The table for this sample lists some 110,000 distinct CDR3 sequences; about 7.8% of them were counted only once. The top ten hold more than 2.5% of the sample.

Notes on this clonotype: The clone's antigen remains unknown. The sample holds no much larger clone one base away, and base qualities are not on file.

The input for sequencing was CD4+ T cells sorted from PBMCs, taken around 45 days after the first yellow fever vaccination. This TCR came from a young man who received the YFV17D yellow fever vaccine.

The nucleotides read TGTGCCAGCAGCTTGGAGGGACAGGGGTACAATGAGCAGTTCTTC. The translation is CASSLEGQGYNEQFF. The chain was built from TRBV5-4 and TRBJ2-1; 10 of the junction bases match TRBD1. Ends trimmed: V by 0 bases, J by 4 bases; bases unmatched to a gene: 1. The germline V gene (reference sequence) gives CDR1 as SGHNT and CDR2 as YYREEE. Inclusive of the bounding cysteine and phenylalanine, the CDR3 is 15 residues long. Only CDR3 DNA remains: 45 bases, in frame from the first base.